These 4 T cell receptor beta chains were all obtained from the same sample, sequenced in a study of graft-versus-host responses after intestinal transplantation. Which antigens these TCRs recognize remains unknown. TCRdb keeps only in-frame clones here, not all; method: immunoSEQ multiplex PCR. The table includes 110,000 to 150,000 clones, 92% detected once. The sequenced sample was unstimulated CD4+ T cells sorted from spleen or lymph node cells, obtained before intestinal transplant. The receptors originated from a human donor who received an intestinal transplant.

The rearrangement links TRBV28 to TRBJ2-5, with D hard to call. With the DNA end fitting TRBJ2-7 better, the J assignment may be wrong. The CDR3 extends over 12 amino acids. CDR1 is MDHEN and CDR2 is SYDVKM in the germline V gene. Here the CDR3 DNA reads TGTGCCAGCAGTCCGCAGTCCTACGAGCAGTACTTC. Translated: CASSPQSYEQYF.

V usage is TRBV10-1 and J usage is TRBJ1-5; 10 bases map to TRBD1. V shed 3 bases, J shed 2 bases, and the junction held 1 base outside the gene matches. The CDR3 sequence is 15 residues long. Looked up from germline, CDR1 is WNHNN and CDR2 is SYGVQD (reference sequence). The CDR3, as DNA: TGCGCCAGCAGTGACGGGACAGGGGGCAATCAGCCCCAGCATTTT. This gives the protein CASSDGTGGNQPQHF.

The chain recombines TRBV28 with TRBJ2-7; 7 bases agree with TRBD1. V lost 8 bases, J lost 2 bases, and 6 bases stayed unmatched. Germline CDR1 MDHEN, CDR2 SYDVKM. There are 13 residues in the CDR3. This CDR3 is CASVRDSAYEQYF. CDR3 DNA sequence: TGTGCCAGCGTAAGGGACAGTGCCTACGAGCAGTACTTC. Using reference TRBV28 and TRBJ2-7 for the parts outside the CDR3, the full variable domain is DVKVTQSSRYLVKRTGEKVFLECVQDMDHENMFWYRQDPGLGLRLIYFSYDVKMKEKGDIPEGYSVSREKKERFSLILESASTNQTSMYLCASVRDSAYEQYFGPGTRLTVT.

The rearrangement links TRBV25-1 to TRBJ2-1; D is possibly TRBD1 (6 bases). The germline V gene encodes CDR1 MGHDK and CDR2 SYGVNS. The germline V and J ends were trimmed by 8 bases and 0 bases, with 17 bases remaining between them. This CDR3 region has 16 residues. The CDR3 spells CASGKSRGISYNEQFF. The CDR3, as DNA: TGTGCCAGCGGTAAATCCAGGGGCATCTCCTACAATGAGCAGTTCTTC. Complete variable domain (other parts from reference TRBV25-1 and TRBJ2-1): EADIYQTPRYLVIGTGKKITLECSQTMGHDKMYWYQQDPGMELHLIHYSYGVNSTEKGDLSSESTVSRIRTEHFPLTLESARPSHTSQYLCASGKSRGISYNEQFFGPGTRLTVL.